The entry that follows covers one T cell receptor beta chain sequence. Its antigen is undetermined. V lost 6 bases and J lost 9, with 18 bases in between. This CDR3 region has 15 residues. Germline-derived CDR1 and CDR2 are MNHEY and SVGAGI. This specimen comes from a study of STAT5B mutations in CD4+ large granular lymphocyte leukemia. Profiling relied on immunoSEQ multiplex PCR, and the TCRdb table lists in-frame clones only, not all of them. The repertoire holds 20,000 to 25,000 clones, 82% seen once, with around 8.6% in the top ten. Study-wide points: 8/27 top patient clones versus 2/35 control clones were TRBV06-family.

The sample consisted of CD4+ T cells from blood buffy coats. This receptor was taken from a human donor in good health. The chain joins TRBV6-5 to TRBJ1-6; possible D gene TRBD1, 5 bases. The CDR3 DNA reads TGTGCCAGCAGCGCGACGCAGACGGGGACTTCACCCCTCCACTTT. Its translation is CASSATQTGTSPLHF.